Only a few counts were recorded for the clone carrying this T cell receptor (beta chain). Its matching antigen is unknown. Using unique molecular identifiers, the investigators prepared the TCRbeta library. TCRdb reanalysed the PCR reads using MiXCR and keeps one entry per CDR3 protein. The sample consists of around 110,000 distinct CDR3 sequences, around 10% of them appearing once. The CDR3 totals 17 residues. CDR1 MDHEN and CDR2 SYDVKM come from the germline V gene. V lost 3 bases to trimming and J lost 2 bases; unmatched junction nucleotides: 12. This entry comes from a study of T-cell reconstitution after alpha-beta-depleted transplantation in children. Findings and caveats of the study: T-cell numbers and diversity, one year after transplant, stemmed largely from T cells that were newly produced. High day-60 TCRbeta diversity in some patients came from surviving recipient T cells and thymic progenitors. Expanded clones from the graft, numbering several hundred, reportedly supplied alpha-beta T cells about two months after transplant.

The chain carries TRBV28 and TRBJ2-7; 8 nucleotides line up with TRBD1. The sequence was obtained from a boy aged 2-9 years with acute lymphoblastic leukemia, due to receive a stem cell transplant. Sequences were derived from PBMCs, sampled before TCRalphabeta/CD19-depleted stem cell transplant. This CDR3 is CASSFGGWGQETYEQYF. The CDR3 DNA reads as TGTGCCAGCAGTTTTGGAGGGTGGGGACAGGAGACCTACGAGCAGTACTTC.